This T cell receptor (beta chain) stems from a study of blood T cell dynamics during melanoma immunotherapy. Study results and caveats: At W3, later disease-control patients showed bifurcated PBMC repertoire changes, unlike progressors.

Worth noting for this clone: Its antigen is unidentified.

Time point specified: week 3, after first cycle of checkpoint inhibitor. One draw preceded checkpoint blockade; another followed its first cycle at week 3. The CDR3 totals 17 residues. The J segment lost 2 bases and the V segment lost 5 bases, leaving 12 bases of the junction unmatched. CDR1 and CDR2 (germline): LNHDA, SQIVND (reference sequence). The table came from immunoSEQ multiplex PCR; TCRdb's copy has only in-frame clones and leaves some out. The sample has roughly 29,000 clones; approximately 88% are singletons. This specimen was blood, taken from a patient treated with checkpoint blockade. The source of this sequence is a human donor with melanoma. The V call is TRBV19, the J call TRBJ2-1; 7 bases match TRBD2. CDR3 region: CASSPIPSGATYNEQFF. For the CDR3, the DNA is TGTGCCAGTAGTCCGATCCCTAGCGGAGCCACCTACAATGAGCAGTTCTTC.